Listed below are T cell receptor beta chains from one sample, sequenced in a study of T cell responses to AZD1222 COVID-19 vaccine. TCRdb's table, derived via immunoSEQ multiplex PCR, lists solely in-frame clones and lacks some. The top ten clones hold around 2.6% of a sample with about 180,000 clones, approximately 92% of them seen once. The specimen was peripheral blood, collected on day 0 of AZD1222 vaccination. The receptors originated from an adult in good health. The CDR3 runs from the conserved cysteine through the conserved F or W. A D gene is named only where the DNA matches it firmly. Expanded clones get a size class; other rows say once, few or many, or leave the size out.

- TRBJ1-1 TRBV10-3 - TGTGCCATCCAAGGAGGGGTTGGCACTGAAGCTTTCTTT CAIQGGVGTEAFF
- TRBJ2-5 TRBV9 - TGTGCCAGCAGCGTAGGTTCGCGGGCCCTCACGCTTGGAGAGACCCAGTACTTC CASSVGSRALTLGETQYF
- TRBJ2-7 TRBV18 - TGTGCCAGCTCACCACTGGGTGACGAGCAGTACTTC CASSPLGDEQYF
- TRBJ1-4 TRBV5-1 - TGCGCCAGCAGCTTGTCGGCAGGGGAGGAAAAACTGTTTTTT CASSLSAGEEKLFF
- TRBJ1-5 TRBV7-9 - TGTGCCAGCAGCTTAGGGTCGGGGACGAATCAGCCCCAGCATTTT CASSLGSGTNQPQHF
TRBD1 TRBJ2-7 TRBV11-2 - TGTGCCAGCAGCGTAGACAGGGTTTCGGCCGAGCAGTACTTC CASSVDRVSAEQYF
- TRBJ1-4 TRBV3-1/TRBV3-2 - TGTGCCAGCAGCCAAGCCGCGACAGGAGGTCAGGAAAAACTGTTTTTT CASSQAATGGQEKLFF
- TRBJ2-1 TRBV6-1 - TGTGCCAGCAGTGAACTCTATGAGCAGTTCTTC CASSELYEQFF
- TRBJ2-3 TRBV6-5 - TGTGCCAGCAGGGGTGGGACAGATACGCAGTATTTT CASRGGTDTQYF
- TRBJ2-3 TRBV15 - TGTGCCACCAGCGGTCCTGGGAGGCTTACCACAGATACGCAGTATTTT CATSGPGRLTTDTQYF
TRBD1 TRBJ1-6 TRBV27 - TGTGCCAGCAGTTTATCTATACAGGGGGCGAATTCACCCCTCCACTTT CASSLSIQGANSPLHF
- TRBJ1-2 TRBV6-4 - TGTGCCAGCAGTAGTGTCCCTCCCGGTGGAATCGGTGACTATGGCTACACCTTC CASSSVPPGGIGDYGYTF
- TRBJ2-7 TRBV7-6 - TGTGCCAGCAGCTTAATGGGACACGGGGACTACGAGCAGTACTTC CASSLMGHGDYEQYF
- TRBJ1-5 TRBV20-1 - TGCAGTGCTGGTGGAGGGAGTGGCAATCAGCCCCAGCATTTT CSAGGGSGNQPQHF
TRBD1 TRBJ2-1 TRBV5-8 few TGTGCCAGCAGCACTACTCGACCGGGACAGGGCACCTACAATGAGCAGTTCTTC CASSTTRPGQGTYNEQFF
- TRBJ2-3 TRBV5-4 - TGTGCCAGCAGCTTGATGTTGGCAGGGGGGACAGATACGCAGTATTTT CASSLMLAGGTDTQYF
- TRBJ1-1 TRBV5-1 - TGCGCCAGCAGCGCGGACGGTATGAACACTGAAGCTTTCTTT CASSADGMNTEAFF
- TRBJ2-3 TRBV2 - TGTGCCAGCAGTGGGTGGCAGAACACAGATACGCAGTATTTT CASSGWQNTDTQYF
- TRBJ1-1 TRBV7-9 - TGTGCCAGCAGCTTAACAGAGGGAACCACTGAAGCTTTCTTT CASSLTEGTTEAFF
- TRBJ1-5 TRBV5-5 - TGTGCCAGCAGCTTGGCGGGCCTTAATCAGCCCCAGCATTTT CASSLAGLNQPQHF
TRBD2 TRBJ2-7 TRBV2 - TGTGCCAGCAGCGCATCCTTAGCGGGAGGTCCATACGAGCAGTACTTC CASSASLAGGPYEQYF
- TRBJ1-2 TRBV2 - TGTGCCAGCAGCAGGGGTAGCTATGGCTACACCTTC CASSRGSYGYTF
- TRBJ1-5 TRBV19 once TGTGCCAGTAGTGGCCAAGACAGGAGACAGCCCCAGCATTTT CASSGQDRRQPQHF
TRBD1 TRBJ1-1 TRBV11-2 - TGTGCCAGCAGCTTAGGACAGGGTCGGGATACTGAAGCTTTCTTT CASSLGQGRDTEAFF
- TRBJ1-4 TRBV7-6 - TGTGCCAGCAGCCCTACAGGGTGGAGAACTAATGAAAAACTGTTTTTT CASSPTGWRTNEKLFF
TRBD1 TRBJ2-1 TRBV18 - TGTGCCAGCTCCCCCCGGACAGGGGGCGAGGATGAGCAGTTCTTC CASSPRTGGEDEQFF
- TRBJ2-1 TRBV5-4 - TGTGCCAGCAGCTTGGGGGGCGGGCCCCTCGACAATGAGCAGTTCTTC CASSLGGGPLDNEQFF
TRBD1 TRBJ2-6 TRBV19 - TGTGCCAGTAGTATAGACTGGGACAGGGGGCCTGGGGCCAACGTCCTGACTTTC CASSIDWDRGPGANVLTF
- TRBJ1-3 TRBV15 - TGTGCCACCAGCAGAGAGAGGTCCCCGGGGCGGAACTCTGGAAACACCATATATTTT CATSRERSPGRNSGNTIYF
TRBD1 TRBJ2-7 TRBV27 - TGTGCCAGCAGTGGGGGGACAGGCCTCTACGAGCAGTACTTC CASSGGTGLYEQYF
TRBD2 TRBJ2-7 TRBV15 - TGTGCCACCAACCTTGGGCGGGAGGGCTCCTACGAGCAGTACTTC CATNLGREGSYEQYF
TRBD1 TRBJ2-5 TRBV5-8 - TGTGCCAGCAGCTTGTCGGACAGGGCACAAGAGACCCAGTACTTC CASSLSDRAQETQYF